Following are 20 T cell receptor beta chains from one sample sequenced in a study of blood T cells in healthy people across ages (dated by TCRdb to the mid-2010s). The receptor library was made with 5' RACE. A second PCR of roughly 7 to 11 cycles was performed with a sample-barcoded 5' primer and a J-beta primer mix. TCRdb itself trimmed the public reads at Q25 with fastp, ran MiXCR and retained productive beta chains. All rows with the same CDR3 protein become a single entry with the most common DNA and genes. The sample yields fewer than 2 million distinct CDR3 sequences; roughly two fifths were counted once. The ten top clones hold roughly 24% of the sample. Source material: blood. These TCRs come from a human donor in good health.

The rearrangement uses TRBV18 and TRBJ2-6, with D possibly being TRBD1 (5 bases). Germline lookup yields CDR1 KGHSH and CDR2 LQKENI. The ends were cut back, 2 bases at V and 2 bases at J, with 16 bases in the middle. This CDR3 contains 18 residues. The CDR3 protein is CASSPFAGKYAGANVLTF. CDR3 sequence (DNA): TGTGCCAGCTCACCATTTGCAGGGAAGTACGCTGGGGCCAACGTCCTGACTTTC.

This clonotype was recorded a few times. V and J are TRBV20-1 and TRBJ1-4; no definite D call. CDR3 length: 15 amino acids. Trimming cost V 2 bases and J 3 bases, with 13 bases left between them. Germline V CDR1 and CDR2: DFQATT, SNEGSKA (reference sequence). The CDR3 region has the DNA TGCAGTGCTAGACACAACAGCCTTTCTAATGAAAAACTGTTTTTT. This sequence encodes CSARHNSLSNEKLFF.

This chain joins TRBV29-1 and TRBJ1-2; unclear D gene. The germline V gene has CDR1 SQVTM and CDR2 ANQGSEA. The CDR3 consists of 13 residues. V lost 7 bases and J lost 4, with 16 bases in between. The CDR3 bases are TGCAGCGGAGGCCCTTCAGACCCCTATGGCTACACCTTC. It specifies CSGGPSDPYGYTF.

This clonotype occurred once. V and J are TRBV14 and TRBJ2-1, with TRBD2 as a possible D gene (5 bases). Germline CDR1 SGHDN, CDR2 FVKESK. Trimming took 4 bases from V and 6 from J, leaving 19 bases between them. There are 16 residues in the CDR3. The CDR3 spells CASSLIGVFSSNEQFF. In DNA form, the CDR3 reads TGTGCCAGCAGCCTAATCGGGGTATTTTCGTCCAATGAGCAGTTCTTC.

The CDR3 coding sequence is TGTGCCAGCAGCTTGGAGGGGATCTACGGTAATGAGCAGTTCTTC. This codes for CASSLEGIYGNEQFF. The gene calls are TRBV7-3 and TRBJ2-1; D perhaps matches TRBD2 (6 bases). Germline V gene data show CDR1 as SGHTA and CDR2 as FQGTGA. The ends were cut back, 3 bases at V and 7 bases at J, with 16 bases in the middle. This CDR3 spans 15 amino acids. Together with reference TRBV7-3 and TRBJ2-1, the CDR3 gives the full variable domain: GAGVSQTPSNKVTEKGKYVELRCDPISGHTALYWYRQSLGQGPEFLIYFQGTGAADDSGLPNDRFFAVRPEGSVSTLKIQRTERGDSAVYLCASSLEGIYGNEQFFGPGTRLTVL.

This clonotype was seen more than once but under ten times. The J gene is TRBJ2-7, the V gene TRBV7-9, with 8 bases aligning to TRBD1. This CDR3 is 14 amino acids long. Germline V gene lookup returns CDR1 SEHNR and CDR2 FQNEAQ (reference sequence). Unmatched junction bases numbered 5, after V lost 2 bases and J lost 5 bases. CDR3 in amino acids: CASSLRQGRDEQYF. CDR3 DNA: TGTGCCAGCAGCTTACGACAGGGGAGAGACGAGCAGTACTTC.

DNA of the CDR3: TGTGCCAGCAGCGTTCGGGGGGACACAGATACGCAGTATTTT. Translation gives CASSVRGDTDTQYF. This rearrangement joins TRBV9 to TRBJ2-3; 7 positions agree with TRBD2. V dropped 2 bases and J dropped 2; count of bases not matched to a gene: 2. The germline gives CDR1 SGDLS, CDR2 YYNGEE. This CDR3 is built from 14 residues.

The chain joins TRBV12-3 or TRBV12-4 to TRBJ1-2; no reliable D call. The CDR3 totals 13 residues. Trimming pared 4 bases from V and 8 bases from J, leaving 14 bases between. The CDR3 DNA follows: TGTGCCAGCAGTTCCCGGTCCCAGGAGGGCTACACCTTC. Encoded protein: CASSSRSQEGYTF.

This clonotype was observed a few times. The rearrangement uses TRBV20-1 and TRBJ1-1; D might be TRBD1 (5 bases). Trimming removed 2 bases from V and 4 bases from J, with 8 bases in between. Per the germline V gene, CDR1 is DFQATT and CDR2 is SNEGSKA (reference sequence). This CDR3 spans 12 amino acids. The CDR3 region has the DNA TGCAGTGCTAGACAGGGCCCCACTGAAGCTTTCTTT. This gives the protein CSARQGPTEAFF.

The rearrangement uses TRBV28 and TRBJ1-3, with D possibly being TRBD1 (5 bases). The V gene's germline CDR1 is MDHEN and CDR2 SYDVKM. The V end lost 1 base, the J end lost 4 bases, and 14 bases lay between the germline ends. The CDR3 is 16 amino acids. The chain's CDR3 is CASSLYGARDGNTIYF. The DNA for the CDR3 is TGTGCCAGCAGTTTATACGGGGCACGAGACGGAAACACCATATATTTT.

The chain employs TRBV7-3 and TRBJ2-7; 10 bases line up with TRBD1. The trim removed 5 bases at V and 5 bases at J, leaving 6 bases unmatched. CDR3 length: 14 residues. Germline-derived CDR1 and CDR2 are SGHTA and FQGTGA. CDR3 bases: TGTGCCAGCAGCCCCAAGGGGACAGGGGACGAGCAGTACTTC. This sequence encodes CASSPKGTGDEQYF.

This clonotype was recorded a few times. This chain connects TRBV6-5 to TRBJ2-7; D is possibly TRBD1 (5 bases). Trimming took 6 bases from V and 6 from J, leaving 15 bases between them. The CDR3 runs 13 residues. CDR1 is MNHEY and CDR2 is SVGAGI in the germline V gene. The CDR3 DNA reads as TGTGCCAGCAGACCTTCCCCAGGGATCGAGCAGTACTTC. This gives the protein CASRPSPGIEQYF.

The genes are TRBV6-5 and TRBJ2-3; tentatively, D is TRBD2 (5 bases). Per germline, CDR1 MNHEY and CDR2 SVGAGI. The germline V and J ends were trimmed by 7 bases and 5 bases, with 16 bases remaining between them. The CDR3 consists of 14 residues. In nucleotides, the CDR3 is TGTGCCAGCAAGCCCGTCGTGGCGGGAGATACGCAGTATTTT. This encodes CASKPVVAGDTQYF.

Concerning this clonotype itself: Being one base from a much bigger clone, this may be a read error. This chain links TRBV7-2 with TRBJ2-3; 14 bases agree with TRBD2. Germline V gives CDR1 SGHTA, CDR2 FQGNSA. This CDR3 contains 17 residues. CDR3 region: CASSLDGTSGGADTRYF. CDR3 DNA sequence: TGTGCCAGCAGCTTAGATGGGACTAGCGGGGGTGCAGATACGCGGTATTTT.

The J gene is TRBJ2-4, the V gene TRBV7-2; D tentatively fits TRBD1 or TRBD2 (5 bases each). This CDR3 comprises 15 residues. Germline CDR1 reads SGHTA; CDR2 reads FQGNSA. Between the trimmed V and J ends, which lost 0 bases and 8 bases, there was a span of 14 bases. CDR3 loop: CASSLAPREGDIQYF. CDR3 bases: TGTGCCAGCAGCTTAGCACCTCGGGAAGGGGACATTCAGTACTTC. The full variable domain, with the rest looked up from reference TRBV7-2 and TRBJ2-4, is GAGVSQSPSNKVTEKGKDVELRCDPISGHTALYWYRQSLGQGLEFLIYFQGNSAPDKSGLPSDRFSAERTGGSVSTLTIQRTQQEDSAVYLCASSLAPREGDIQYFGAGTRLSVL.

The chain carries TRBV6-2 or TRBV6-3 and TRBJ2-1; D is uncertain. The CDR3 loop spans 16 amino acids. Germline lookup yields CDR1 MNHEY and CDR2 SVGEGT. The V end lost 2 bases, the J end lost 0 bases, and 11 bases lay between the germline ends. CDR3 protein: CASSYPGQSSYNEQFF. CDR3 nucleotide sequence: TGTGCCAGCAGTTACCCGGGCCAAAGCTCCTACAATGAGCAGTTCTTC.

This clonotype came up a few times. The genes are TRBV28 and TRBJ2-1; possible D gene TRBD2, 6 bases. Trimming removed 5 bases from V and 4 bases from J, with 12 bases in between. Germline V gene sequence: CDR1 MDHEN, CDR2 SYDVKM. The CDR3 spans 14 residues. Here the CDR3 DNA reads TGTGCCAGCAGTATACTGGGGGGTTACAATGAGCAGTTCTTC. Translating it yields CASSILGGYNEQFF.

The table lists this clonotype with a few counts. V gene TRBV20-1 combines with J gene TRBJ2-5; perhaps TRBD2 as D (6 bases). Trimming stripped 6 bases from V and 5 bases from J, with 19 bases between. The CDR3 spans 14 residues. Germline V gives CDR1 DFQATT, CDR2 SNEGSKA (reference sequence). The CDR3 DNA sequence: TGCAGTGCCCCAAGCGCGGGACCCTCGGAGACCCAGTACTTC. It codes for CSAPSAGPSETQYF.

The chain carries TRBV7-9 and TRBJ2-4; 11 nucleotides agree with TRBD1. The J call may be in error: the DNA end matches TRBJ2-7 better. The germline gives CDR1 SEHNR, CDR2 FQNEAQ (reference sequence). The CDR3 extends over 15 amino acids. This CDR3 is CASGYLDRGPYEQYF. The DNA of the CDR3 is TGTGCCAGCGGCTACCTGGACAGGGGGCCGTACGAGCAGTACTTC.

This clonotype appeared a few times. This chain joins TRBV7-9 and TRBJ1-6; TRBD1 is a possible D gene (5 bases). The CDR3 has 15 amino acids. Trimming pared 2 bases from V and 5 bases from J, leaving 10 bases between. CDR1 is SEHNR and CDR2 is FQNEAQ in the germline V gene (reference sequence). The CDR3 coding sequence is TGTGCCAGCAGCTTAAGGGACGGAGATAATTCACCCCTCCACTTT. Protein sequence: CASSLRDGDNSPLHF.